Following are 27 T cell receptor beta chains from one sample sequenced in a study of T cell responses to AZD1222 COVID-19 vaccine. TCRdb's copy holds only in-frame clones and misses some; the assay was immunoSEQ multiplex PCR. The sample consists of 130,000 or so clones, 75% to 95% of them appearing once. Sequencing was performed on peripheral blood, taken 28 days after the second dose of the MenACWY control vaccine. The receptor source for this set is an adult who received the MenACWY meningococcal vaccine as a control.

The V gene is TRBV29-1, the J gene TRBJ2-7; D may be TRBD1 (6 bases). Germline CDR1 is SQVTM and CDR2 is ANQGSEA. V was pared by 2 bases and J by 2 bases, with 10 bases between. The CDR3 has 13 amino acids. The CDR3 nucleotides are TGCAGCGTTGAAAAGACAGGTACCTACGAGCAGTACTTC. Translating it yields CSVEKTGTYEQYF.

CDR3 nucleotides: TGTGCCAGCAGTTTCTCCCTTAGCAATCAGCCCCAGCATTTT. It encodes CASSFSLSNQPQHF. V usage is TRBV2 and J usage is TRBJ1-5; D gene uncertain. The CDR3 sequence is 14 residues long. V was trimmed by 5 bases and J by 0 bases, leaving 8 bases between them. CDR1 and CDR2 from the germline V gene are SNHLY and FYNNEI.

The V gene is TRBV5-6, the J gene TRBJ1-2; 7 bases are a match to TRBD1. CDR1 and CDR2 from the germline V gene are SGHDT and YYEEEE. The CDR3 is 18 amino acids. V lost 5 bases and J lost 2; bases outside the gene matches: 18. CDR3 residues: CASSPGHRGGLRNYGYTF. CDR3 nucleotides: TGTGCCAGCAGTCCGGGACACAGGGGAGGATTGAGGAACTATGGCTACACCTTC.

The gene calls are TRBV7-6 and TRBJ2-3, with 8 bases lining up with TRBD2. CDR1 is SGHVS and CDR2 is FNYEAQ in the germline V gene. This CDR3 is 18 amino acids long. After removal of 3 bases from V and 4 bases from J, the junction contained 15 bases not matched to a gene. DNA of the CDR3: TGTGCCAGCAGCTTGGAAGGCTTTTGGCGGGGGGTACCAGATACGCAGTATTTT. Translated: CASSLEGFWRGVPDTQYF. Using reference TRBV7-6 and TRBJ2-3 for the parts outside the CDR3, the full variable domain is GAGVSQSPRYKVTKRGQDVALRCDPISGHVSLYWYRQALGQGPEFLTYFNYEAQQDKSGLPNDRFSAERPEGSISTLTIQRTEQRDSAMYRCASSLEGFWRGVPDTQYFGPGTRLTVL.

The chain uses TRBV2 and TRBJ2-1; 7 nucleotides line up with TRBD1. The CDR3 spans 15 residues. The V segment lost 5 bases and the J segment 1 base; nucleotides outside the gene matches: 5. CDR1 is SNHLY, CDR2 FYNNEI, per germline. As DNA, the CDR3 is TGTGCCAGCAGTAGGACAGGAACTTCCTACAATGAGCAGTTCTTC. Protein sequence: CASSRTGTSYNEQFF.

This sequence joins TRBV7-8 and TRBJ2-7, with a possible D match to TRBD2 (6 bases). Trimming took off 0 bases at V and 5 bases at J, with 14 bases between the two ends. The CDR3 contains 15 residues. The V gene's germline CDR1 is SGHVS and CDR2 FQNEAQ. CDR3 bases: TGTGCCAGCAGCTTAGCCGGGGACTGGGTCCACGAGCAGTACTTC. Its protein is CASSLAGDWVHEQYF. Full variable domain (missing parts from reference TRBV7-8 and TRBJ2-7): GAGVSQSPRYKVAKRGQDVALRCDPISGHVSLFWYQQALGQGPEFLTYFQNEAQLDKSGLPSDRFFAERPEGSVSTLKIQRTQQEDSAVYLCASSLAGDWVHEQYFGPGTRLTVT.

This chain connects TRBV11-3 to TRBJ2-5, with D possibly matching TRBD2 (7 bases). Germline-derived CDR1 and CDR2 are SGHNT and YENEEA. The CDR3 totals 15 residues. V lost 4 bases and J 5 bases, leaving 17 bases between the germline ends. The CDR3 sequence is CASSSRGGGEETQYF. Written as DNA, the CDR3 is TGTGCCAGCAGCTCCCGGGGCGGGGGCGAGGAGACCCAGTACTTC.

J is TRBJ2-5 and V is TRBV11-2; D is unresolved. CDR3 size: 13 residues. Trimming removed 1 base at V and 4 bases at J, with 7 bases between. Germline V gene lookup returns CDR1 SGHAT and CDR2 FQNNGV. In DNA form, the CDR3 reads TGTGCCAGCAGCTTAGTGGGCCGAGAGACCCAGTACTTC. Its protein is CASSLVGRETQYF. Combining the CDR3 with reference TRBV11-2 and TRBJ2-5 gives the whole variable domain EAGVAQSPRYKIIEKRQSVAFWCNPISGHATLYWYQQILGQGPKLLIQFQNNGVVDDSQLPKDRFSAERLKGVDSTLKIQPAKLEDSAVYLCASSLVGRETQYFGPGTRLLVL.

The chain has TRBV18 and TRBJ1-5; D gene unclear. V lost 6 bases and J 5 bases, leaving 11 bases between the germline ends. Germline values: CDR1 KGHSH, CDR2 LQKENI. The CDR3 has 13 residues. The CDR3 here is CASSPSRDQPQHF. Here the CDR3 DNA reads TGTGCCAGCTCCCCTTCGAGGGATCAGCCCCAGCATTTT.

The V call is TRBV7-8, the J call TRBJ2-7; TRBD2 aligns across 15 bases. The CDR3 extends over 16 amino acids. Germline V gene lookup returns CDR1 SGHVS and CDR2 FQNEAQ. V was clipped by 7 bases and J by 6 bases; unmatched bases: 10. CDR3 region: CASTPGLAGGWAEQYF. CDR3 coding DNA: TGTGCCAGCACTCCGGGACTAGCGGGAGGATGGGCCGAGCAGTACTTC.

The chain is built from TRBV2 and TRBJ1-1, with D unclear. The germline V and J ends were trimmed by 2 bases and 1 base, with 11 bases remaining between them. The CDR3 runs 15 residues. Germline CDR1 SNHLY, CDR2 FYNNEI. CDR3 in amino acids: CASSESRARNTEAFF. The DNA of the CDR3 is TGTGCCAGCAGTGAATCGAGGGCTAGGAACACTGAAGCTTTCTTT.

The gene calls are TRBV30 and TRBJ1-5; maybe TRBD1 (6 bases). The CDR3 is 12 residues long. CDR1 and CDR2 (germline): GTSNPN, SVGIG (reference sequence). V was pared by 8 bases and J by 5 bases, with 13 bases between. Here the CDR3 DNA reads TGTGCCCAGGGGTATGGCGATCAGCCCCAGCATTTT. Amino acids: CAQGYGDQPQHF.

The CDR3 region is CASNTGFETQYF. CDR3 in DNA: TGTGCCAGCAACACAGGGTTTGAGACCCAGTACTTC. The rearrangement uses TRBV28 and TRBJ2-5; D is perhaps TRBD1 (6 bases). The CDR3 is made up of 12 amino acids. V lost 7 bases and J lost 5, with 11 bases in between. The germline gives CDR1 MDHEN, CDR2 SYDVKM.

The chain is built from TRBV5-1 and TRBJ2-5; D is perhaps TRBD2 (5 bases). The CDR3 covers 11 residues. The germline V gene has CDR1 SGHRS and CDR2 YFSETQ. The V end was cut by 7 bases, the J end by 3 bases, with 7 bases between. The CDR3 here is CASWGEETQYF. CDR3 sequence (DNA): TGCGCCAGCTGGGGAGAAGAGACCCAGTACTTC.

V and J are TRBV6-5 and TRBJ2-3; no reliable D call. The CDR3 is 15 amino acids. V dropped 2 bases and J dropped 3 bases, with 12 bases sitting between them. Looked up from germline, CDR1 is MNHEY and CDR2 is SVGAGI. The CDR3 here is CASSYDGLGTDTQYF. The CDR3 DNA is TGTGCCAGCAGTTACGATGGGCTAGGGACAGATACGCAGTATTTT.

The chain couples TRBV3-1 (or the pseudogene TRBV3-2) to TRBJ1-4; perhaps TRBD1 as D (5 bases). The CDR3 sequence is 16 residues long. Per the germline V gene, CDR1 is LGHDT and CDR2 is YNNKEL (reference sequence). Trimming cost V 3 bases and J 7 bases, with 18 bases left between them. CDR3 residues: CASSHTGGKGVEKLFF. The CDR3 nucleotides are TGTGCCAGCAGCCACACGGGGGGAAAAGGCGTTGAAAAACTGTTTTTT.

This sequence joins TRBV21-1 and TRBJ2-7; TRBD1 is the table's D call and was not checked against the DNA. TRBV21-1 is reported as a pseudogene. The CDR3 is 15 residues long. CDR3 nucleotide sequence: TGTGCCAGCAGCAAAGTTGGGGCGTCCTCCTACGAGCAGTACTTC. It codes for CASSKVGASSYEQYF.

The chain has TRBV19 and TRBJ1-6; a weak D match, TRBD1 (5 bases). This CDR3 region has 14 residues. The V gene lost 6 bases and the J gene lost 10 bases, with 16 bases spanning the gap. Germline loops: CDR1 LNHDA, CDR2 SQIVND (reference sequence). CDR3 amino acids: CASSLRGGVSPLHF. CDR3 DNA sequence: TGTGCCAGTAGCCTTCGTGGGGGGGTCTCACCCCTCCACTTT.

The chain employs TRBV7-6 and TRBJ2-1, with TRBD1 as a possible D gene (5 bases). Germline V gene data show CDR1 as SGHVS and CDR2 as FNYEAQ. The V end was cut by 5 bases, the J end by 8 bases, with 22 bases between. The CDR3 totals 16 residues. The CDR3 nucleotides are TGTGCCAGCAGCGCCCGCGACAGTCCAAGAGGCGATGAGCAGTTCTTC. This encodes CASSARDSPRGDEQFF.

This clone has only one observation. V gene TRBV6-5 combines with J gene TRBJ2-7; D is perhaps TRBD1 (5 bases). From germline, CDR1 is MNHEY and CDR2 SVGAGI. The CDR3 consists of 12 residues. V shed 4 bases and J shed 2 bases, with 6 bases lying between them. The chain's CDR3 is CASSSQAYEQYF. CDR3 in DNA: TGTGCCAGCAGTTCACAGGCCTACGAGCAGTACTTC.

The table lists this clone with a count of one. The rearrangement uses TRBV20-1 and TRBJ2-1, with TRBD2 matching over 11 bases. The V gene end was trimmed by 3 bases and the J gene end by 4 bases; junction bases not matched to a gene: 5. Germline CDR1 and CDR2: DFQATT and SNEGSKA (reference sequence). This CDR3 is 15 amino acids long. The CDR3 reads CSASIVAGGYNEQFF. In DNA form, the CDR3 reads TGCAGTGCTAGTATCGTAGCGGGAGGGTACAATGAGCAGTTCTTC.

The chain is built from TRBV19 and TRBJ1-6; no definite D call. Germline loops: CDR1 LNHDA, CDR2 SQIVND (reference sequence). The CDR3 covers 15 residues. Trimming took 6 bases from V and 0 from J, leaving 9 bases between them. CDR3 sequence reads: CASSLQSSYNSPLHF. CDR3 DNA: TGTGCCAGTAGCCTTCAGAGCTCCTATAATTCACCCCTCCACTTT.

The rearrangement uses TRBV6-5 and TRBJ2-4; the D gene is possibly TRBD2 (7 bases). This CDR3 region has 15 residues. The germline gives CDR1 MNHEY, CDR2 SVGAGI. Trimming left V 1 base short and J 8 bases short, with 15 bases between. DNA of the CDR3: TGTGCCAGCAGTTACTGGGGTAGGGGGGGCGACATTCAGTACTTC. Translation gives CASSYWGRGGDIQYF.

The chain employs TRBV6-5 and TRBJ1-1; D gene unclear. The CDR3 is 14 residues long. Germline loops: CDR1 MNHEY, CDR2 SVGAGI. Between the trimmed V and J ends, which lost 0 bases and 5 bases, there was a span of 10 bases. The CDR3 spells CASSYSRAGTEAFF. In DNA, the CDR3 is TGTGCCAGCAGTTACTCTAGGGCTGGGACTGAAGCTTTCTTT.

This rearrangement joins TRBV19 to TRBJ2-7, with TRBD2 matching over 8 bases. This CDR3 comprises 14 residues. Losses at the gene ends were 6 bases for V and 0 bases for J; bases not matched to a gene: 4. Germline V gives CDR1 LNHDA, CDR2 SQIVND (reference sequence). CDR3 residues: CASSAGTSSYEQYF. The CDR3, as DNA: TGTGCCAGTAGCGCCGGGACTAGCTCCTACGAGCAGTACTTC.

This chain joins TRBV19 and TRBJ1-1; no definite D call. This CDR3 contains 17 residues. Trimming left V 3 bases short and J 1 base short, with 18 bases between. Germline CDR1 and CDR2: LNHDA and SQIVND (reference sequence). DNA of the CDR3: TGTGCCAGTAGTATCCCCTCGTCCCAAACGGGGAACACTGAAGCTTTCTTT. Residues: CASSIPSSQTGNTEAFF.

J is TRBJ2-3 and V is TRBV5-1; a weak D match, TRBD2 (5 bases). Germline V gene sequence: CDR1 SGHRS, CDR2 YFSETQ. The CDR3 has 15 amino acids. V was trimmed by 2 bases and J by 1 base, leaving 11 bases between them. CDR3: CASSFGGAGTDTQYF. The CDR3 nucleotides are TGCGCCAGCAGCTTCGGTGGAGCGGGCACAGATACGCAGTATTTT.